This T cell receptor (beta chain) was observed in a study of T cell responses to AZD1222 COVID-19 vaccine. In the study overall: Timing groups of about 4 and about 12 weeks for second doses were pooled.

TCRdb's table, derived via immunoSEQ multiplex PCR, lists solely in-frame clones and lacks some. The table shows 170,000 or so clones, with less than 95% occurring only once. This receptor was taken from an adult in good health. The specimen comprised peripheral blood, sampled on day 0 of AZD1222 vaccination.

CDR3 amino acids: CASSPRVRDEQYF. The DNA for the CDR3 is TGTGCCAGCAGTCCACGTGTACGAGACGAGCAGTACTTC. This chain links TRBV6-2 or TRBV6-3 with TRBJ2-7; D not resolved. CDR1 is MNHEY, CDR2 SVGEGT, per germline. CDR3 size: 13 residues. V lost 5 bases to trimming and J lost 5 bases, with 13 bases between them.